Reported below is one T cell receptor beta chain. Its antigen is currently unknown. The data derive from a study of PD-L1 blockade in urothelial cancer. About the research overall: Timepoints chosen for blood analysis were 3 weeks (second dose) and 6 weeks after treatment start. The median T cell count in blood samples was roughly 140,000.

The trim removed 2 bases at V and 3 bases at J, leaving 9 bases unmatched. The CDR3 extends over 16 amino acids. Germline values: CDR1 MGHRA, CDR2 YSYEKL. Clones were read by immunoSEQ multiplex PCR, and TCRdb kept only the in-frame ones, dropping some. The sample has about 42,000 clones; roughly 80% are singletons. Findings of the study overall: Larger 3-week expansion of tumor-associated blood clones was seen in durable-benefit patients.

This TCR was recovered from a man between 65 and 80 years old with urothelial cancer. The sequences come from PBMCs, collected around atezolizumab (anti-PD-L1) treatment. V usage is TRBV4-1 and J usage is TRBJ2-7; 8 nucleotides align to TRBD2. CDR3 in amino acids: CASSQLPGGARYEQYF. The CDR3 nucleotides read TGCGCCAGCAGCCAACTTCCCGGGGGGGCCCGCTACGAGCAGTACTTC.